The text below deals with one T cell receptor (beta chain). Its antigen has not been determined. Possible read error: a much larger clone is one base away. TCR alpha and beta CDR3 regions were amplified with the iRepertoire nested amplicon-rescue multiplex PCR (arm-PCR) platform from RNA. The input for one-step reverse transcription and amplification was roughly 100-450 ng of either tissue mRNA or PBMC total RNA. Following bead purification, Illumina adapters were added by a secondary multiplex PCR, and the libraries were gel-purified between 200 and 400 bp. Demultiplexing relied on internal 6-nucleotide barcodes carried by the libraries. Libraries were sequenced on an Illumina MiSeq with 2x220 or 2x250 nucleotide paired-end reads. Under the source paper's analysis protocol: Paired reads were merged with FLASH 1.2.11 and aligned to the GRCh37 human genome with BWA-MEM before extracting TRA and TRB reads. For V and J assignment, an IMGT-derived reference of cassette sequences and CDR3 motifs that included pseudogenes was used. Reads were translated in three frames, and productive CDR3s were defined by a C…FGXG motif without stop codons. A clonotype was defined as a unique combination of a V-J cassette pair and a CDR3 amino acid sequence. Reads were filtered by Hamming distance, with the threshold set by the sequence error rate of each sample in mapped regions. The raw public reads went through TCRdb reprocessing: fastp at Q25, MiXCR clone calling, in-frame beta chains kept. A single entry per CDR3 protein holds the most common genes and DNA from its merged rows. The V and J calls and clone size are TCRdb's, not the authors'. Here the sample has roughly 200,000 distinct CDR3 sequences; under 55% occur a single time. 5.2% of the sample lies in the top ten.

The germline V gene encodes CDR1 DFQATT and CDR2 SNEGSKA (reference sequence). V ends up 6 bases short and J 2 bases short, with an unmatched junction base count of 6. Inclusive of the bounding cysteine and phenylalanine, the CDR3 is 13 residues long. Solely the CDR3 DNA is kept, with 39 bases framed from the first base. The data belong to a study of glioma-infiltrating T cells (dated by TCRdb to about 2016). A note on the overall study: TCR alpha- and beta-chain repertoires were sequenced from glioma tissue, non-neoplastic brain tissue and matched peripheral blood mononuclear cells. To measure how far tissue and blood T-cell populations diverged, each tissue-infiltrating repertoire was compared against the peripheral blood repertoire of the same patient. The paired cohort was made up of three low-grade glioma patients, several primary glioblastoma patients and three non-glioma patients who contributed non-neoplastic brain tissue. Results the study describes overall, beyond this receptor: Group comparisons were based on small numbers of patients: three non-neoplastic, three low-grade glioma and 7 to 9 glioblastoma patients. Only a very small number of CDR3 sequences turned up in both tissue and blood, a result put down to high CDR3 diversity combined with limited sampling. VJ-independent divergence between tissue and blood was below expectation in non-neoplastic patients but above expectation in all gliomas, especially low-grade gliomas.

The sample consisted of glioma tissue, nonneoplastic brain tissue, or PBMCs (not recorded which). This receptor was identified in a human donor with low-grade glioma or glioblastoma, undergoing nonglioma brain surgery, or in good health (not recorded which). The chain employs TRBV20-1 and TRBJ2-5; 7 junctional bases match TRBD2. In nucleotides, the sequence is TGCAGTGCGGAACGGGAGGCACAAGAGACCCAGTACTTC. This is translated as CSAEREAQETQYF.